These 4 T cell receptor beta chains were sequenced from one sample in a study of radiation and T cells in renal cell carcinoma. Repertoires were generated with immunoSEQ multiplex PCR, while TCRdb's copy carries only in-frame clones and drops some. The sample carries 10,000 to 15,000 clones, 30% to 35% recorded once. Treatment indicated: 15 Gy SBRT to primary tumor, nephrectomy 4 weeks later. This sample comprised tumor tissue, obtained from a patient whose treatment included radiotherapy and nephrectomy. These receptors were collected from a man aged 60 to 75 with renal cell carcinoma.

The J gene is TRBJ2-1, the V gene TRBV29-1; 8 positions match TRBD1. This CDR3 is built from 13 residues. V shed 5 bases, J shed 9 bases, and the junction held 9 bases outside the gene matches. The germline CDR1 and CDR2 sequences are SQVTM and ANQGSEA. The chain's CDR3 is CSVSMDRDGEQFF. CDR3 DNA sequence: TGCAGCGTTTCAATGGACAGGGATGGTGAGCAGTTCTTC.

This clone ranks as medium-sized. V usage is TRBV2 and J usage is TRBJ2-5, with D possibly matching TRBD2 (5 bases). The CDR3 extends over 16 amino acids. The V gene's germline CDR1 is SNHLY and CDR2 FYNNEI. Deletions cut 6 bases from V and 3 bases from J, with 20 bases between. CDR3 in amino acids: CASREFPDRRKETQYF. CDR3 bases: TGTGCCAGCAGAGAATTCCCGGACCGGAGGAAAGAGACCCAGTACTTC.

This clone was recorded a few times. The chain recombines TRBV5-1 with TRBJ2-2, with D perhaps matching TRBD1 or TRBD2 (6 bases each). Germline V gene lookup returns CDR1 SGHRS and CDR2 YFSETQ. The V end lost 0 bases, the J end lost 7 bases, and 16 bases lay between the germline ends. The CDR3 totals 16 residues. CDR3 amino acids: CASSLAGASLLGELFF. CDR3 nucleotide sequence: TGCGCCAGCAGCTTGGCGGGGGCGTCATTACTCGGGGAGCTGTTTTTT.

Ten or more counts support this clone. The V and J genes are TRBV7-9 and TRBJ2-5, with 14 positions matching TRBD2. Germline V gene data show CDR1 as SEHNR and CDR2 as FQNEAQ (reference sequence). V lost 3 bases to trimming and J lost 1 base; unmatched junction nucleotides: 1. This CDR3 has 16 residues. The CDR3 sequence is CASSLGLAGVQETQYF. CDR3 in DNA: TGTGCCAGCAGCTTGGGACTAGCGGGGGTCCAAGAGACCCAGTACTTC.